The subject of this entry is one T cell receptor beta chain. Its antigen remains unidentified. The data were taken from a study of T cells in Graves' hyperthyroidism and ophthalmopathy. The study, taken as a whole, reports: Ophthalmopathy could be told apart from stable hyperthyroidism with a 13 V-J model.

The study excluded patients with uncontrolled infection, other autoimmune disease, pregnancy or lactation. More than 8.5 ml of fresh peripheral blood supplied the PBMCs. Using RNA transcripts as the source, TCR beta CDR3 regions were amplified. RT-PCR in the first round (using the HTBI primer set) targeted the TCR CDR3. TCRdb reprocessed the multiplex PCR reads via MiXCR and lists one record per CDR3 protein. The sample carries 150,000 to 200,000 distinct CDR3 sequences, 15% to 20% recorded once. The CDR3 is 17 amino acids. Trimming cost V 3 bases and J 6 bases, with 24 bases left between them. The germline CDR1 and CDR2 sequences are DFQATT and SNEGSKA (reference sequence).

The chain employs TRBV20-1 and TRBJ2-1; D is uncertain. The source of this sequence is a woman aged 45-65 years with Graves' hyperthyroidism. Material for sequencing was blood. CDR3 DNA: TGCAGTGCTAGTGTTCTGGTGTTGCCGCGGAGTTTCAATGAGCAGTTCTTC. This gives the protein CSASVLVLPRSFNEQFF.